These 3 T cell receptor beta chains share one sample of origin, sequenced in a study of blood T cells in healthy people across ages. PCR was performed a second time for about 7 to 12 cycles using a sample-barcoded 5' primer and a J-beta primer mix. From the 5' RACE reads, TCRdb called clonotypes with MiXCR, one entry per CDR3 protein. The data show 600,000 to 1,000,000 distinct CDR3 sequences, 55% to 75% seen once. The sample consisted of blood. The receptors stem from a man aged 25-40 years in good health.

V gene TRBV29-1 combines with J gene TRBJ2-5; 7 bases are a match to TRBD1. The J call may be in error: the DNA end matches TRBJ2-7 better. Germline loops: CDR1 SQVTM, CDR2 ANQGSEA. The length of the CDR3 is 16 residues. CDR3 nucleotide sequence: TGCAGCGTCGGACACAGGACCACAGGGGACAGCTACGAGCAGTACTTC. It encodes CSVGHRTTGDSYEQYF.

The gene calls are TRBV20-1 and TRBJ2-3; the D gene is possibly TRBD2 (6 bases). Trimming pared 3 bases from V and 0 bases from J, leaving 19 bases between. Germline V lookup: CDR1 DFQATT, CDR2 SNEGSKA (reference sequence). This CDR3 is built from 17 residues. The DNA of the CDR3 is TGCAGTGCTAGTTCTAGCGACTGGGCGGAAAGCACAGATACGCAGTATTTT. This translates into CSASSSDWAESTDTQYF.

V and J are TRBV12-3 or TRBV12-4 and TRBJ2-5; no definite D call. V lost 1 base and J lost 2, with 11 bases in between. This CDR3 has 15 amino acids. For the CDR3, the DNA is TGTGCCAGCAGTTTAGGCGGAGACCTTCAAGAGACCCAGTACTTC. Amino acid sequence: CASSLGGDLQETQYF.